This T cell receptor (beta chain) was identified in a study of shared T cell receptors in the human thymus. TCRdb keeps only in-frame clones here, not all; method: immunoSEQ multiplex PCR. Of over 450,000 clones in the sample, 78% were seen once. The CDR3 loop spans 17 amino acids. The trim removed 6 bases at V and 6 bases at J, leaving 17 bases unmatched. Germline V CDR1 and CDR2: SGHDT, YYEEEE. This same sample was also part of a study on human thymus T cells. This second study notes: Corrective surgery for congenital heart defects was being performed on the healthy Finnish infants who were the donors. Thymic resections from corrective heart surgery supplied the tissue. Across thymic and blood repertoires, the usage of V and J genes appeared to be biased.

The sequenced sample consisted of thymocytes. V usage is TRBV5-6 and J usage is TRBJ2-1, with TRBD2 matching 8 bases. The receptor was isolated from a boy in the first two years of life with a congenital heart defect. The CDR3 DNA follows: TGTGCCAGCACCCTGTCGGCATTCGGGGGGGTCTCCAATGAGCAGTTCTTC. It encodes CASTLSAFGGVSNEQFF.